Listed below are T cell receptor beta chains from one sample, sequenced in a study of cytomegalovirus exposure and HLA in healthy donors. TCRdb's table, derived via immunoSEQ multiplex PCR, lists solely in-frame clones and lacks some. The data show fewer than 250,000 clones, more than 75% seen once. Material: PBMCs. The source is a man aged 18 to 35 in good health and CMV-seronegative. CDR3s include the opening cysteine and the closing phenylalanine or tryptophan. Fields, in order: clone size, V gene, D gene, CDR3 length, J gene, CDR3 DNA, CDR3 protein. The D gene is left open where the match is weak. Some rows mark clone size as missing; the rest say once, few, many or name a class of expanded clone.

NA	TRBV5-4	NA	15	TRBJ1-5	TGTGCCAGCAGCCTCGGCGGACAGATCAATCAGCCCCAGCATTTT	CASSLGGQINQPQHF
NA	TRBV5-6	NA	14	TRBJ1-6	TGTGCCAGCAGCTTGAAACAGGAGTATTCACCCCTCCACTTT	CASSLKQEYSPLHF
NA	TRBV27	NA	13	TRBJ1-5	TGTGCCAGCAGTTTAGGGGGGGCTCAGCCCCAGCATTTT	CASSLGGAQPQHF
NA	TRBV7-9	TRBD1	16	TRBJ1-2	TGTGCCAGCAGCAGCACGACAGGGCAGGTTAGCTATGGCTACACCTTC	CASSSTTGQVSYGYTF
NA	TRBV28	NA	15	TRBJ2-7	TGTGCCAGCAGTTTTCGCCTCCAGGGTCGGCACGAGCAGTACTTC	CASSFRLQGRHEQYF
few	TRBV11-2	NA	14	TRBJ2-1	TGTGCCAGCAGCCCCCAGACAGGGAGGAATGAGCAGTTCTTC	CASSPQTGRNEQFF
NA	TRBV5-5	TRBD1	17	TRBJ2-2	TGTGCCAGCAGCTTTCGTGGGACAGGGTCGATCGGCGGGGAGCTGTTTTTT	CASSFRGTGSIGGELFF
NA	TRBV30	TRBD1	12	TRBJ2-1	TGTGCCTGGAGTCGACAGGGGGGTGAGCAGTTCTTC	CAWSRQGGEQFF
NA	TRBV25-1	TRBD1	16	TRBJ2-5	TGTGCCAGCAGTGACCGGGACAGGGCGACGAAAGAGACCCAGTACTTC	CASSDRDRATKETQYF
NA	TRBV2	NA	11	TRBJ2-2	TGTGCGGGGAGTTCCACCGGGGAGCTGTTTTTT	CAGSSTGELFF
NA	TRBV10-2	NA	12	TRBJ2-7	TGCGCCAGCATGAGGGATCTCTACGAGCAGTACTTC	CASMRDLYEQYF
few	TRBV11-2	NA	11	TRBJ2-7	TGTGCCAGCAGCTCTGCCTACGAGCAGTACTTC	CASSSAYEQYF
NA	TRBV25-1	NA	14	TRBJ2-7	TGTGCCAGCACCTCCTCTCCCAGGGGCTACGAGCAGTACTTC	CASTSSPRGYEQYF
NA	TRBV15	TRBD1	16	TRBJ1-2	TGTGCCACCAGCAGAACCACGACAGGGCCGCACTATGGCTACACCTTC	CATSRTTTGPHYGYTF
NA	TRBV29-1	NA	13	TRBJ2-7	TGCAGCGTTTCGTACGGAGGCCCCTACGAGCAGTACTTC	CSVSYGGPYEQYF
NA	TRBV25-1	TRBD1	16	TRBJ1-1	TGTGCCAGCCACGGGACAGGTGTGGGCCATAACACTGAAGCTTTCTTT	CASHGTGVGHNTEAFF
NA	TRBV7-9	NA	15	TRBJ1-1	TGTGCCAGCAGCTTAGTTCGGGGGGAGAATGATGAAGCTTTCTTT	CASSLVRGENDEAFF
NA	TRBV25-1	TRBD1	14	TRBJ1-4	TGTGCCAGCAGTCACCAGGGGGGAGGTGAAAAACTGTTTTTT	CASSHQGGGEKLFF
NA	TRBV4-1	NA	17	TRBJ1-5	TGCGCCAGCAGCATTAGGTGGATAGGGGCTAGCAATCAGCCCCAGCATTTT	CASSIRWIGASNQPQHF
once	TRBV9	NA	15	TRBJ1-4	TGTGCCACCGTTCCAGGGAATGTGGCTAATGAAAAACTGTTTTTT	CATVPGNVANEKLFF
NA	TRBV14	NA	11	TRBJ1-4	TGTGGTTGGCAGGGCAGTGAAAAACTGTTTTTT	CGWQGSEKLFF
NA	TRBV7-3	NA	14	TRBJ2-1	TGTGCCAGCAGCTTTGGTGGTGCGGGTTATGAGCAGTTCTTC	CASSFGGAGYEQFF
NA	TRBV28	TRBD1	15	TRBJ2-7	TGTGCCAGCAGTACGTACAGGGGGCGCTACTACGAGCAGTACTTC	CASSTYRGRYYEQYF
NA	TRBV11-2	NA	15	TRBJ2-2	TGTGCCAGCAGCTTAGTTTCAGGGTCTGTCGGGGAGCTGTTTTTT	CASSLVSGSVGELFF
NA	TRBV6-5	NA	15	TRBJ2-3	TGTGCCAGCAGCGAATCGGAGGGGCACACAGATACGCAGTATTTT	CASSESEGHTDTQYF
few	TRBV4-1	TRBD1	16	TRBJ1-2	TGCGCCAGCAGCCAAGAGAGGACAGGGGACGTCTATGGCTACACCTTC	CASSQERTGDVYGYTF
NA	TRBV4-3	TRBD2	16	TRBJ2-7	TGCGCCAGCAGCCAAGATAAGATTGCTAGCGGGTACGAGCAGTACTTC	CASSQDKIASGYEQYF
NA	TRBV5-8	NA	13	TRBJ1-5	TGTGCCAGCAGCTCCGGAGATCTTCAGCCCCAGCATTTT	CASSSGDLQPQHF
NA	TRBV5-4	NA	17	TRBJ1-4	TGTGCCAGCAGTTTCCAACTGGGGGGGGACACTAATGAAAAACTGTTTTTT	CASSFQLGGDTNEKLFF
NA	TRBV9	NA	16	TRBJ2-2	TGTGCCAGCAGCTGGAGGGGAACCGAGAACACCGGGGAGCTGTTTTTT	CASSWRGTENTGELFF
NA	TRBV19	TRBD1	14	TRBJ2-7	TGTGCCAGTAGTATCCGGGACAGCTCCTACGAGCAGTACTTC	CASSIRDSSYEQYF
NA	TRBV27	NA	14	TRBJ2-7	TGTGCCAGCAGTTTATACCACACAGGTTACGAGCAGTACTTC	CASSLYHTGYEQYF
NA	TRBV11-2	TRBD2	17	TRBJ2-2	TGTGCCAGCCGCCGGGATAGCGGGAATTCGGTCACCGGGGAGCTGTTTTTT	CASRRDSGNSVTGELFF
once	TRBV4-2	TRBD2	15	TRBJ2-1	TGTGCCAGCAGCCATACCGGGACTAGTCGCGATGAGCAGTTCTTC	CASSHTGTSRDEQFF
NA	TRBV4-1	NA	15	TRBJ2-5	TGCGCCAGCAGCCAAGAGTCCAGGGGTGGGGAGACCCAGTACTTC	CASSQESRGGETQYF
NA	TRBV30	TRBD2	15	TRBJ2-7	TGTGCCTGGACCTATGGACTAGCGGGAGATAACGAGCAGTACTTC	CAWTYGLAGDNEQYF
NA	TRBV5-6	NA	14	TRBJ1-2	TGTGCCAGCAGCTTCGACAGGAGGATCGGTGGCTACACCTTC	CASSFDRRIGGYTF
NA	TRBV7-2	NA	15	TRBJ1-2	TGTGCCAGCAGCCATAAGCCCACAGCCTTCTATGGCTACACCTTC	CASSHKPTAFYGYTF
NA	TRBV11-2	TRBD2	15	TRBJ2-3	TGTGCCAGCAGCCCGACCGCGGGGGGGGCAGATACGCAGTATTTT	CASSPTAGGADTQYF
NA	TRBV4-3	TRBD1	13	TRBJ1-3	TGCGCCAGCTCCGGGACAGGGAGGAACACCATATATTTT	CASSGTGRNTIYF
NA	TRBV18	NA	15	TRBJ1-3	TGTGCCAGCTCACCACCGATGTCCCAAGAGAACACCATATATTTT	CASSPPMSQENTIYF
NA	TRBV4-2	TRBD2	17	TRBJ2-1	TGTGCCAGCAGCCAATTGATAGCGGGAGGGCCCTACAATGAGCAGTTCTTC	CASSQLIAGGPYNEQFF
NA	TRBV7-9	TRBD2	15	TRBJ2-3	TGTGCCAGCAGCTTATACCTAGCGGGAGCCGATACGCAGTATTTT	CASSLYLAGADTQYF
NA	TRBV2	NA	13	TRBJ1-1	TGTGCCAGCGGTCAAGCCATGAACACTGAAGCTTTCTTT	CASGQAMNTEAFF
once	TRBV5-1	TRBD2	15	TRBJ2-5	TGCGCCAGCAGCTTATCTAGCGGAGCTCAAGAGACCCAGTACTTC	CASSLSSGAQETQYF
NA	TRBV6-5	TRBD1	15	TRBJ1-3	TGTGCCAGCTCCATAACAGGGGGCTCTGGAAACACCATATATTTT	CASSITGGSGNTIYF
NA	TRBV27	TRBD1	13	TRBJ1-1	TGTGCCAGCAGTTACAGGGGAATCACTGAAGCTTTCTTT	CASSYRGITEAFF
NA	TRBV6-6	TRBD1	15	TRBJ2-5	TGTGCCAGCAGCCCAATGGACAGGGCCCAAGAGACCCAGTACTTC	CASSPMDRAQETQYF
NA	TRBV15	NA	14	TRBJ2-7	TGTGCCACCGGGATCGCCGAGGGCCGGCGACCGCAGTACTTC	CATGIAEGRRPQYF